This record concerns one T cell receptor (beta chain) sequence. Its antigen is undetermined. These data are taken from a study of T cell responses to AZD1222 COVID-19 vaccine. Measured with immunoSEQ multiplex PCR; TCRdb has only the in-frame clones, and not every one. The sample records around 120,000 clones, more than 65% being singletons. Study findings and constraints: It should be noted that donors were predominantly white British and more often female, and clonal diversity was possibly underestimated.

The TCR comes from an adult who received the AZD1222 COVID-19 vaccine. The sequences come from peripheral blood, collected 28 days after the second AZD1222 dose.

The CDR3 coding sequence is TGTGCCAGCAGCCTGAATCAGGGGGCTCCCTATGGCTACACCTTC. This codes for CASSLNQGAPYGYTF. The rearrangement uses TRBV28 and TRBJ1-2, with 8 bases fitting TRBD1. Germline CDR1 reads MDHEN; CDR2 reads SYDVKM. The junction had 10 bases not matched to a gene; V was cut back by 6 bases and J by 4 bases. The CDR3 extends over 15 amino acids.